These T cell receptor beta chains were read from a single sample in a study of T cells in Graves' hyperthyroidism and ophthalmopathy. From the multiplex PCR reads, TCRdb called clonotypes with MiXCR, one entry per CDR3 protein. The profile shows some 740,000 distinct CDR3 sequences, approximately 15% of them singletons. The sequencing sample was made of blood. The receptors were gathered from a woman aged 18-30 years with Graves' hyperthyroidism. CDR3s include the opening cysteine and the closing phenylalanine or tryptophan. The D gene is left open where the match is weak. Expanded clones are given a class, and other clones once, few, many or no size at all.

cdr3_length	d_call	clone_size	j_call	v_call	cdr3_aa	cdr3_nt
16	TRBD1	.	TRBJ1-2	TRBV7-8	CASSLAPGQGTYGYTF	TGTGCCAGCAGCTTAGCGCCGGGACAGGGGACCTATGGCTACACCTTC
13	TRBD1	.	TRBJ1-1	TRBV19	CASRTGGFPEAFF	TGTGCCAGTAGGACAGGGGGCTTCCCTGAAGCTTTCTTT
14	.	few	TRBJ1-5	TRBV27	CASSFKGPNQPQHF	TGTGCCAGCAGTTTTAAGGGCCCGAATCAGCCCCAGCATTTT
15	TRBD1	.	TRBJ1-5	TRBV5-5	CASSLAGTGTQPQHF	TGTGCCAGCAGCTTGGCCGGGACAGGTACTCAGCCCCAGCATTTT
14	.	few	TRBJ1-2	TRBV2	CASSEPGLGYGYTF	TGTGCCAGCAGTGAACCCGGACTTGGCTATGGCTACACCTTC
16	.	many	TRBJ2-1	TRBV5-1	CASSLGDRTHQGEQFF	TGCGCCAGCAGCTTGGGAGACAGGACCCACCAGGGAGAGCAGTTCTTC
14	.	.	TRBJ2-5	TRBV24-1	CATSGGPAEETRYF	TGTGCCACCAGTGGAGGACCGGCCGAAGAGACCCGGTACTTC
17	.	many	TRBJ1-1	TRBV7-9	CASSRSTGGEWNTEAFF	TGTGCCAGCAGCCGGAGTACGGGGGGCGAATGGAACACTGAAGCTTTCTTT
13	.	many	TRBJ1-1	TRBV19	CASSTQVGTEAFF	TGTGCCAGTAGTACACAGGTCGGCACTGAAGCTTTCTTT
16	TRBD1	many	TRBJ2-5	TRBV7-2	CASSERDRGRWETQYF	TGTGCCAGCAGCGAGAGGGACAGGGGGCGGTGGGAGACCCAGTACTTC
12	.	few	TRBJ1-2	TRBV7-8	CASRRGAYGYTF	TGTGCCAGCAGGCGGGGGGCGTATGGCTACACCTTC
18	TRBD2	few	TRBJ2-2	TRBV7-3	CASSPRGRLAEGTGELFF	TGTGCCAGCAGCCCCCGGGGTAGGCTAGCGGAAGGCACCGGGGAGCTGTTTTTT
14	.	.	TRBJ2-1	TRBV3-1	CASSQGATVNEQFF	TGTGCCAGCAGCCAGGGGGCGACGGTCAATGAGCAGTTCTTC
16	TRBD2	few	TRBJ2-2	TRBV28	CATLLRGVGNTGELFF	TGTGCCACCTTGTTGCGGGGGGTCGGGAACACCGGGGAGCTGTTTTTT
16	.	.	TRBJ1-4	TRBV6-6	CASSYLEGTYREKLFF	TGTGCCAGCAGTTACTTGGAAGGCACGTATCGAGAAAAACTGTTTTTT
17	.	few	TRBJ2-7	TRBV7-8	CASSVDGGITSSYEQYF	TGTGCCAGCAGCGTAGACGGGGGCATAACGAGCTCCTACGAGCAGTACTTC
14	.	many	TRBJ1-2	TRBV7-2	CASSLGREKPGYTF	TGTGCCAGCAGCTTGGGCCGAGAAAAACCCGGCTACACCTTC
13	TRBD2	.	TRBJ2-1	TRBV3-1	CASSPQGTRSQFF	TGTGCCAGCAGCCCCCAGGGGACTAGGTCGCAGTTCTTC
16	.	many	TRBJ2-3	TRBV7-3	CASSPDGQSSTDTQYF	TGTGCCAGCAGCCCAGATGGACAGAGTAGCACAGATACGCAGTATTTT
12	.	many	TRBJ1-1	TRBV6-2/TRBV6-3	CASSYRNTEAFF	TGTGCCAGCAGTTACCGTAACACTGAAGCTTTCTTT
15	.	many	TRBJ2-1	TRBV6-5	CASSLPGLGYNEQFF	TGTGCCAGCAGTTTACCGGGACTGGGCTACAATGAGCAGTTCTTC
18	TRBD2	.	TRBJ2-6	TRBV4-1	CASSQRDGRLSGANVLTF	TGCGCCAGCAGCCAGCGGGACGGGAGGCTCTCTGGGGCCAACGTCCTGACTTTC
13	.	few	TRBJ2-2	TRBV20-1	CSAVDLFTGELFF	TGCAGTGCTGTGGACCTCTTCACCGGGGAGCTGTTTTTT
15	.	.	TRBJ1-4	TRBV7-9	CASSLTLTWGEKLFF	TGTGCCAGCAGCTTAACCCTGACTTGGGGTGAAAAACTGTTTTTT
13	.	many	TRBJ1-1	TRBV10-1	CASSDGGNTEAFF	TGCGCCAGCAGTGACGGCGGGAACACTGAAGCTTTCTTT
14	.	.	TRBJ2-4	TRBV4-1	CASSHQGAKNIQYF	TGCGCCAGCAGCCACCAGGGGGCCAAAAACATTCAGTACTTC
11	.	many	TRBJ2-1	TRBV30	CAWSLRGEQFF	TGTGCCTGGAGTCTTAGGGGAGAGCAGTTCTTC
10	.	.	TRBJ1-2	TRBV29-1	CSVQYYGYTF	TGCAGCGTCCAATACTATGGCTACACCTTC
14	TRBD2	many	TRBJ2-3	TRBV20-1	CSARLAGASDTQYF	TGCAGTGCCCGACTAGCGGGAGCATCGGATACGCAGTATTTT
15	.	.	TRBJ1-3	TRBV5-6	CASQIIQSSGNTIYF	TGTGCCAGCCAAATAATCCAGAGCTCTGGAAACACCATATATTTT
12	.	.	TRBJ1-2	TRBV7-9	CASSWGEQGYTF	TGTGCCAGCAGCTGGGGGGAGCAGGGCTACACCTTC
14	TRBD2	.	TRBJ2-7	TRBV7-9	CASSPRAGEGEQYF	TGTGCCAGCAGCCCCCGGGCGGGAGAAGGCGAGCAGTACTTC
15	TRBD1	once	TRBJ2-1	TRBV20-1	CSASRDRGRRVEQFF	TGCAGTGCTAGCCGGGACAGGGGAAGGCGCGTTGAGCAGTTCTTC
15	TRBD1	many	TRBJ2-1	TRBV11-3	CASSLGRTGVDEQFF	TGTGCCAGCAGCTTAGGAAGGACAGGGGTCGATGAGCAGTTCTTC
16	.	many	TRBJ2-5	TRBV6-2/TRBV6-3	CASMPVRSHLQETQYF	TGTGCCAGCATGCCGGTGCGGAGCCACCTACAAGAGACCCAGTACTTC
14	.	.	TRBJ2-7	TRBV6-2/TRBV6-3	CASSYGGPSLEQYF	TGTGCCAGCAGTTACGGGGGGCCCTCCCTCGAGCAGTACTTC
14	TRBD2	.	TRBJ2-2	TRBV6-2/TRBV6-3	CASSRLAGTGELFF	TGTGCCAGCAGTCGACTAGCGGGAACCGGGGAGCTGTTTTTT
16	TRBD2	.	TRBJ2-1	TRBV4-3	CASSQDWLAGYNEQFF	TGCGCCAGCAGCCAAGATTGGCTAGCGGGCTACAATGAGCAGTTCTTC
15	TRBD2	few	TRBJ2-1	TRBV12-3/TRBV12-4	CASSFTSGRAYEQFF	TGTGCCAGCAGTTTCACTAGCGGGAGGGCCTATGAGCAGTTCTTC
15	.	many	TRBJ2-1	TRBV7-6	CASSSRRGAKNEQFF	TGTGCCAGCAGCTCCCGAAGGGGGGCTAAGAATGAGCAGTTCTTC
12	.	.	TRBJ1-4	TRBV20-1	CSASGREEKLFF	TGCAGTGCTTCCGGAAGGGAAGAAAAACTGTTTTTT
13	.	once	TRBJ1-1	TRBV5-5	CASSPEGVAEAFF	TGTGCCAGCAGCCCGGAGGGAGTCGCTGAAGCTTTCTTT
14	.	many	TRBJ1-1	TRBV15	CATSRIARNTEAFF	TGTGCCACCAGCAGGATTGCCCGGAACACTGAAGCTTTCTTT
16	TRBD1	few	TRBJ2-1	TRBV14	CASSQNPGQGSNEQFF	TGTGCCAGCAGCCAGAATCCGGGACAGGGTAGCAATGAGCAGTTCTTC